This T cell receptor (beta chain) was observed in a study of blood T cell repertoires in COVID-19. Clones were read by immunoSEQ multiplex PCR, and TCRdb kept only the in-frame ones, dropping some. The data show 200,000 to 250,000 clones, less than 85% seen once. The length of the CDR3 is 14 residues. V was cut by 1 base and J by 2 bases, with 9 bases left in between. CDR1 and CDR2 from the germline V gene are SGHRS and YFSETQ. The rearrangement joins TRBV5-1 to TRBJ1-1; D gene unclear. The TCR was taken from a man aged 55 to 69 who had recovered from COVID-19. Input material: PBMCs or T cells enriched from blood (not recorded which). The CDR3 coding sequence is TGCGCCAGCAGCTTGTTAGACACAAACACTGAAGCTTTCTTT. Translating gives CASSLLDTNTEAFF.